Presented here are 8 T cell receptor beta chains from one specimen sequenced in a study of T-cell reconstitution after alpha-beta-depleted transplantation in children. TCRbeta library preparation incorporated unique molecular identifiers. TCRdb independently ran MiXCR on the PCR reads; one entry per CDR3 protein. Of 500,000 to 600,000 distinct CDR3 sequences detected, 32% appear once; the ten largest clones hold approximately 2.3%. Specimen: PBMCs from the stem cell graft donor, collected from the stem cell graft. The origin of the receptors is a human donor who donated a stem cell graft to a child with aplastic anemia.

V is TRBV19 and J is TRBJ1-2, with D perhaps TRBD1 (5 bases). CDR1 and CDR2 from the germline V gene are LNHDA and SQIVND (reference sequence). The V gene lost 6 bases and the J gene lost 7 bases, with 18 bases spanning the gap. This CDR3 is built from 14 residues. In DNA form, the CDR3 reads TGTGCCAGTAGGTCCCGGGACCTATTGCGTGGCTACACCTTC. Its translation: CASRSRDLLRGYTF.

This clonotype was seen more than once but under ten times. J is TRBJ2-1 and V is TRBV7-2, with 10 nucleotides matching TRBD2. Germline trimming cut 4 bases from V and 7 bases from J; bases unmatched to any gene: 10. This CDR3 is built from 16 residues. Germline V gene data show CDR1 as SGHTA and CDR2 as FQGNSA. The CDR3 DNA follows: TGTGCCAGCAGCTCCTCTCCGGCTAGCGGGAGAAATGAGCAGTTCTTC. It is translated as CASSSSPASGRNEQFF.

This chain links TRBV6-2 or TRBV6-3 with TRBJ1-5; D gene ambiguous. The CDR3 is 16 residues long. Germline V CDR1 and CDR2: MNHEY, SVGEGT. V was clipped by 2 bases and J by 1 base, with 12 bases between them. The CDR3 sequence: CASSYGVVRSNQPQHF. The CDR3, as DNA: TGTGCCAGCAGTTACGGGGTTGTTCGGAGCAATCAGCCCCAGCATTTT.

The rearrangement uses TRBV6-2 or TRBV6-3 and TRBJ2-7, with 11 bases fitting TRBD2. The CDR3 sequence is 15 residues long. Germline V lookup: CDR1 MNHEY, CDR2 SVGEGT. The J segment lost 5 bases and the V segment lost 4 bases, leaving 7 bases of the junction unmatched. The DNA of the CDR3 is TGTGCCAGCAGTTTAACTAGCGGGAGTTTCCACGAGCAGTACTTC. This encodes CASSLTSGSFHEQYF.

On this clonotype: Compared with germline, one end of the junction differs, possibly owing to a read error. The V and J genes are TRBV10-2 and TRBJ2-1; D may be TRBD1 (6 bases). CDR3 size: 15 residues. Germline CDR1 reads WSHSY; CDR2 reads SAAADI. The CDR3 protein is CTSSAEDSPGNEQFF. CDR3 in DNA: TGCACCAGCAGTGCCGAGGACAGTCCCGGCAATGAGCAGTTCTTC.

This clonotype occurred many times. V gene TRBV5-6 combines with J gene TRBJ1-5; D call uncertain. Germline CDR1 reads SGHDT; CDR2 reads YYEEEE. The V end was cut by 3 bases, the J end by 5 bases, with 12 bases between. The CDR3 totals 14 residues. The CDR3 protein is CASSYGVGDQPQHF. CDR3 nucleotide sequence: TGTGCCAGCAGCTATGGTGTGGGCGATCAGCCCCAGCATTTT.

The chain has TRBV27 and TRBJ2-2; D gene ambiguous. CDR1 and CDR2 (germline): MNHEY, SMNVEV (reference sequence). This CDR3 contains 16 residues. V lost 7 bases, J lost 0 bases, and 15 bases lay in between. The CDR3 sequence: CASTQEPTTNTGELFF. The CDR3 nucleotides read TGTGCCAGCACCCAGGAGCCTACGACGAACACCGGGGAGCTGTTTTTT.

The chain recombines TRBV9 with TRBJ1-2, with D possibly being TRBD1 (5 bases). CDR3 length: 12 amino acids. The germline V gene encodes CDR1 SGDLS and CDR2 YYNGEE. The V and J ends lost 4 bases and 5 bases respectively, with 9 bases between them. In nucleotides, the CDR3 is TGTGCCAGCAGCCAGCGGGGGTATGGCTACACCTTC. Translated: CASSQRGYGYTF.